The T cell receptor beta chain described here comes from a study of cytomegalovirus exposure and HLA in healthy donors (dated by TCRdb to the late 2010s). Looking at the study overall: According to an earlier analysis of around 600 of the donors, 150 million to 200 million T cells yielded 120 million or so unique TCR beta sequences and more than 250 Gb of sequence data. Roughly 300 gigabases of sequencing data and 78 million or so unique TCR sequences were included in an early release covering about 700 HLA-typed donors. Of the roughly 410 genotyped donors, more than 75% were placed in the genetic ancestry cluster associated with self-reported Caucasian donors. The study aimed to test whether signatures of past pathogen exposure could be identified by cataloging public T cell receptors. Using immunosequencing, the study profiled T cell repertoires from roughly 650 subjects and related those repertoires to cytomegalovirus serostatus. Along with the roughly 670-subject first cohort, a separate validation cohort of over 90 different subjects was used. To predict cytomegalovirus infection status, the study brought together high-throughput TCR immunosequencing, statistical association of individual TCRs with disease status, and machine learning. In a later analysis, previously published TCR beta repertoires from fewer than 750 donors were re-analyzed and high-resolution HLA genotyping was added so that TCR occurrence patterns could be studied. Rather than using new phenotypic data, the later analysis identified candidate immune exposures from TCR beta sequences and from how often those sequences occurred across donors. In an earlier analysis of 587 of the donors, high-throughput TCR beta sequencing was used to judge whether each TCR beta V gene segment behaved as functional or pseudogenic. Donor age, sex, ethnicity and CMV serostatus were compiled together with the repertoire data. A later genetic analysis took genome-wide SNP genotypes for about 65% of the 666 donors and used that subset as a discovery cohort. All discovery cohort repertoires had been generated on a single sequencing platform. HLA typing included class I and class II loci at four-digit resolution. Typing coverage differed by locus: A, B, C, DRB1 and DQB1 were typed in roughly 620-630 donors, DQA1 in approximately 520, DPA1 in 606, and DPB1 in 450 to 480. A handful of DR-DQ haplotypes were handled as single units for association and clustering because linkage in the cohort was strong. On average, 235,054 unique TCR beta nucleotide sequences were sequenced per donor among more than 350 genotyped donors of the cohort, with 15% to 20% of those sequences being non-productive.

The cohort was made up of approximately 670 healthy bone marrow donors. All cohort members were sampled while nominally healthy, although unrecorded immune exposures were likely present. The donor was CMV seronegative and was included in the group of about 400 seronegative cohort members. A peripheral blood sample was collected from each donor, and TCR beta sequencing was performed on peripheral blood mononuclear cells. The Qiagen DNeasy Blood Extraction Kit was used to extract genomic DNA from the blood cell samples. On the study overall, not on this receptor specifically: Because some donors lacked HLA typing at each locus, the association tests relied only on the typed subset. It was suggested by the authors that the approach could potentially be generalized to other disease states and immunological phenotypes. Linkage disequilibrium might explain the correlated functional status among segregating V segments, but an unknown experimental factor could not be ruled out. In an earlier analysis of 450 to 750 of the donors, most TCR beta V segments appeared in productive rearrangements about 87% or about 30% of the time, broadly matching IMGT annotations. While some public TCRs were present in many individuals, most TCR sequences turned up only very rarely across donors. In a later analysis, TCR association rates were found to vary across HLA loci, with the most associated TCRs seen for DRB1 alleles and the fewest for HLA-C alleles. According to a later analysis, parvovirus B19, influenza, CMV and Epstein-Barr virus appeared linked to several top co-occurrence clusters. Three of the identified cytomegalovirus-associated TCR beta chains were confirmed in vitro to be specific for cytomegalovirus antigens. The study gave a list of some 150 TCR beta chains associated with cytomegalovirus. Some IMGT-functional V segments, including TRBV6-2 and TRBV6-3, could not be distinguished by the 87-base-pair reads and were therefore excluded. Most CMV-associated TCR beta chains appeared to be HLA-restricted in a later analysis, and the HLA associations seemed to be driven largely by CMV exposure. Because counts were too low, seventeen rarely observed V segments, including chromosome 9 orphons, were excluded from the earlier analysis of 500 to 700 of the donors. In a later genetic analysis, a missense DCLRE1C variant was associated with V-gene and J-gene trimming of TCR beta chains, and the association was replicated in an independent cohort. Specific HLA alleles were associated with 18,000 or so TCR beta sequences at a false discovery rate of 0.05 in a later analysis. The cohort was sequenced for TCR beta chains only, and without alpha or paired-chain data the features that could be detected were limited. The sequencing pipeline was judged likely to have produced a cluster of highly shared sequence variants as a technical artifact. The presence/absence analyses assumed that sequencing depth was roughly uniform across donors, and that assumption may not be true. For the cohort, immune exposure information was limited to CMV serostatus. The classifier was reported to diagnose cytomegalovirus status with high specificity and sensitivity in both the original and validation cohorts. A further reported finding was that TCR beta sequences accurately predicted the HLA-A and HLA-B alleles for most subjects in the first cohort. In a later genetic analysis, fewer N-insertions in productive TCRs were reported among donors in an Asian-associated ancestry cluster than the roughly 640-donor mean. When HLA alleles, especially DR and DQ, strongly co-occurred, attributing TCR associations to individual alleles was difficult. In a later analysis, HLA-associated TCR beta chains were found to be more clonally expanded and to have lower generation probabilities than equally common non-associated chains.

With regard to this clone: The clone's antigen remains unknown. Per-base qualities were not stored, and no clone one base away is much larger.

The receptor library was made with the immunoSEQ multiplex PCR assay. For the multiplex PCR, a mixture combining 60 forward primers for TCR Vbeta segments and 13 reverse primers for TCR Jbeta segments was used. The CDR3 region of rearranged TCR beta genes was amplified from genomic DNA with a multiplex PCR assay. The amplified TCR beta libraries were sequenced on the Illumina HiSeq System as 87-base-pair reads. The original pipeline was this. Across the roughly 700 repertoires, a later analysis counted some 80 million unique TCR beta chains, roughly 11 million of which were shared by at least two donors. A nearest-neighbor algorithm error-corrected the raw reads and collapsed the reads into unique sequences, merging closely related sequences to remove PCR and sequencing errors. CDR3 sequences were aligned to IMGT reference sequences to assign V, D and J gene segments. For a sequence to be retained, a match of at least six nucleotides to both a V gene segment and a J gene segment was required. A rearrangement was called productive if the CDR3 had no stop codons and remained in frame with V and J, and every other rearrangement was called non-productive. CDR3 was defined by IMGT convention, running from the second conserved V-encoded cysteine to the conserved J-encoded phenylalanine. The earlier analysis of a few hundred of the donors excluded any sequence lacking an unambiguous match to a single V gene segment. In an earlier analysis of approximately 590 of the donors, V segments were called functional above 56.7% productive rearrangements and were called segregating when the between-donor standard deviation exceeded 5%. A statistical classification framework was built for diagnosing cytomegalovirus status from the catalog of TCR beta chain sequences. A later analysis assigned V and J genes by comparing TCR nucleotide sequences with IMGT/GENE-DB human TR gene sequences. Using the TCRdist pipeline, a later analysis assigned CDR3 sequences along with most-parsimonious VDJ recombination scenarios. A later analysis defined each TCR beta chain by its CDR3 amino acid sequence plus V-gene family, and excluded reads lacking a unique V-gene family. To address suspected cross-contamination and a sequencing artifact, a later analysis removed under 600 highly shared, low-generation-probability nucleotide sequences. In a later analysis, a clonal expansion index was calculated for each public chain from normalized within-repertoire ranks of inferred template counts. A later analysis computed generation probabilities with a VDJ recombination model fitted to out-of-frame rearrangements, and checked the results against IGoR. In a later analysis, hypergeometric tests were used to score TCR-TCR, TCR-HLA and TCR-CMV co-occurrence, with a repertoire-size bias correction applied to TCR pairs. A later analysis estimated false discovery rates by permuting HLA or CMV assignments 20 times. In a later analysis, co-occurring TCRs were grouped using DBSCAN, with TCRdist sequence similarity added in when clustering inside HLA-allele-positive subsets. For co-occurrence clustering, repertoires with fewer than 30,000 or more than 120,000 public chains were excluded, along with about five repertoires with anomalous nucleotide sharing. TCRdb provides this immuneACCESS table in a form limited to in-frame rearrangements. Some clones are lacking; in checked studies, under half of them reflect an unresolved V gene, and why the rest are absent is not known. The DNA was the basis for D and trimming; V, J and clone size are from that table. The table for this sample lists around 200,000 clones; around 80% of them were counted only once. About 1.9% of the sample is taken by the ten largest.

As encoded in the germline V gene (reference sequence), CDR1 is GTSNPN while CDR2 is SVGIG. V and J are truncated by 4 bases and 1 base respectively, leaving an intervening sequence of 7 bases. Including the terminal cysteine and phenylalanine, the CDR3 comprises 12 residues. Only the CDR3 portion is preserved as DNA: 36 bases, with reading frame beginning at the first base. This TCR was sampled from a man aged 25 to 45 in good health and CMV-seronegative. The source material was PBMCs. The chain is encoded by TRBV30 joined to TRBJ1-1, with the D gene not clear enough to name. In nucleotides, the sequence is TGTGCCTGGAACCCAGAGAACACTGAAGCTTTCTTT. Translation gives CAWNPENTEAFF.